The next 32 T cell receptor beta chains were all read from a single sample in a study of cytomegalovirus exposure and HLA in healthy donors. A multiplex PCR was run with 60 Vbeta primers and 13 Jbeta primers. Libraries were prepared by immunoSEQ multiplex PCR; TCRdb keeps only in-frame clonotypes and omits some of them. The data contain about 130,000 clones, around 70% of them seen just once; the ten biggest clones take up 3.5% to 4.5%. The sample taken for sequencing was PBMCs. These receptors were obtained from a man aged 40-55 years in good health and CMV-seropositive.

This clone was counted a few times. V usage is TRBV6-5 and J usage is TRBJ2-7; the D gene is possibly TRBD1 (5 bases). The V gene lost 4 bases and the J gene lost 3 bases, with 19 bases spanning the gap. CDR1 is MNHEY and CDR2 is SVGAGI in the germline V gene. This CDR3 is built from 16 residues. The chain's CDR3 is CASSSRQFSSHYEQYF. CDR3 in DNA: TGTGCCAGCAGTTCACGACAGTTCTCTTCCCACTACGAGCAGTACTTC.

The rearrangement links TRBV30 to TRBJ2-2, with D perhaps TRBD1 (6 bases). This CDR3 has 13 amino acids. Looked up from germline, CDR1 is GTSNPN and CDR2 is SVGIG (reference sequence). Trimming cost V 1 base and J 6 bases, with 9 bases left between them. The CDR3 DNA is TGTGCCTGGAGTGGGTCAGGGGCCGGGGAGCTGTTTTTT. This translates into CAWSGSGAGELFF.

This rearrangement joins TRBV10-3 to TRBJ1-5; 8 bases align to TRBD1. With 3 bases clipped from V and 4 bases from J, the junction kept 8 bases outside the gene matches. The CDR3 loop spans 16 amino acids. Germline loops: CDR1 ENHRY, CDR2 SYGVKD. The DNA of the CDR3 is TGTGCCATCAGTGACCCGCGGGACAGGCAAAATCAGCCCCAGCATTTT. This encodes CAISDPRDRQNQPQHF.

The J gene is TRBJ2-2, the V gene TRBV19, with 10 nucleotides matching TRBD2. This CDR3 has 17 residues. V lost 8 bases, J lost 1 base, and 10 bases stayed unmatched. Germline CDR1 is LNHDA and CDR2 is SQIVND (reference sequence). CDR3 in amino acids: CASGLAGAPGNTGELFF. CDR3 bases: TGTGCCAGTGGGCTAGCGGGGGCTCCAGGGAACACCGGGGAGCTGTTTTTT.

CDR3 sequence (DNA): TGCGCCAGCAGCCAGGAACTAGCGGGGGGTTCCTACGAGCAGTACTTC. It translates to CASSQELAGGSYEQYF. The chain links TRBV4-1 to TRBJ2-7, with 12 nucleotides matching TRBD2. Germline CDR1 MGHRA, CDR2 YSYEKL. This CDR3 has 16 amino acids. The V and J ends lost 3 bases and 1 base, in that order; junction bases with no gene match: 4.

The chain links TRBV5-1 to TRBJ2-2; 7 nucleotides line up with TRBD1. The J segment lost 7 bases and the V segment lost 0 bases, leaving 9 bases of the junction unmatched. The germline V gene encodes CDR1 SGHRS and CDR2 YFSETQ. This CDR3 is built from 16 residues. CDR3 sequence reads: CASSLVLTGQVGELFF. The DNA for the CDR3 is TGCGCCAGCAGCTTGGTACTGACAGGGCAGGTCGGGGAGCTGTTTTTT. The variable domain in full, with the rest retrieved from reference TRBV5-1 and TRBJ2-2, is KAGVTQTPRYLIKTRGQQVTLSCSPISGHRSVSWYQQTPGQGLQFLFEYFSETQRNKGNFPGRFSGRQFSNSRSEMNVSTLELGDSALYLCASSLVLTGQVGELFFGEGSRLTVL.

This clone was seen a single time. This rearrangement joins TRBV2 to TRBJ2-7, with 8 positions matching TRBD1. Trimming at V came to 8 bases and at J to 2 bases, leaving 5 bases not matched to a gene. There are 13 residues in the CDR3. Germline lookup yields CDR1 SNHLY and CDR2 FYNNEI. The CDR3 spells CASGGQEPYEQYF. The CDR3 bases are TGTGCCAGCGGGGGACAGGAGCCCTACGAGCAGTACTTC.

This chain links TRBV5-6 with TRBJ1-4; TRBD1 matches at 8 bases. Germline CDR1 reads SGHDT; CDR2 reads YYEEEE. The CDR3 loop spans 19 amino acids. V was clipped by 3 bases and J by 0 bases; unmatched bases: 13. CDR3 protein: CASSSLEDRALPTNEKLFF. CDR3 DNA sequence: TGTGCCAGCAGCTCCCTTGAGGACAGGGCTCTTCCAACTAATGAAAAACTGTTTTTT.

The chain employs TRBV16 and TRBJ1-1, with D tentatively TRBD1 (5 bases). CDR3 length equals 13 residues. V was clipped by 4 bases and J by 3 bases, with 9 bases between them. Per the germline V gene, CDR1 is KGHSY and CDR2 is FQNENV. The CDR3 DNA sequence: TGTGCCAGCAGCCCTCAACAGGACACTGAAGCTTTCTTT. Translated: CASSPQQDTEAFF.

This clone was recorded only once. The V call is TRBV5-1, the J call TRBJ1-1; weak D call: TRBD1 (6 bases). CDR1 is SGHRS, CDR2 YFSETQ, per germline. V lost 3 bases and J 6 bases, leaving 18 bases between the germline ends. There are 15 residues in the CDR3. CDR3 sequence: CASSWEGGRKAEAFF. CDR3 coding DNA: TGCGCCAGCAGCTGGGAGGGGGGAAGGAAGGCTGAAGCTTTCTTT.

This clone was seen once. The V gene is TRBV7-8, the J gene TRBJ2-3; TRBD1 matches 12 bases. The CDR3 has 16 residues. V shed 3 bases and J 3 bases; nucleotides not matched to a gene: 4. Germline values: CDR1 SGHVS, CDR2 FQNEAQ. CDR3 protein: CASSLGTGGRTDTQYF. CDR3 nucleotide sequence: TGTGCCAGCAGCTTGGGGACAGGGGGCAGGACAGATACGCAGTATTTT.

This chain links TRBV14 with TRBJ2-5, with D maybe TRBD1 (6 bases). The CDR3 extends over 16 amino acids. Germline loops: CDR1 SGHDN, CDR2 FVKESK. With 3 bases removed from V and 5 bases from J, the gap between germline ends came to 19 bases. CDR3: CASSQDLGALAETQYF. DNA of the CDR3: TGTGCCAGCAGCCAGGATCTGGGGGCGCTTGCGGAGACCCAGTACTTC. The variable domain in full, completed from reference TRBV14 and TRBJ2-5, reads EAGVTQFPSHSVIEKGQTVTLRCDPISGHDNLYWYRRVMGKEIKFLLHFVKESKQDESGMPNNRFLAERTGGTYSTLKVQPAELEDSGVYFCASSQDLGALAETQYFGPGTRLLVL.

This chain connects TRBV14 to TRBJ2-5, with 13 bases identical to TRBD2. This CDR3 has 15 residues. J was trimmed by 6 bases and V by 4 bases; bases with no gene match: 5. Germline values: CDR1 SGHDN, CDR2 FVKESK. The CDR3 nucleotides are TGTGCCAGCAGCCGGACTAGCGGGGGAACTCAGACCCAGTACTTC. It is translated as CASSRTSGGTQTQYF.

This clone was counted only a few times. The chain employs TRBV11-3 and TRBJ2-2; 11 bases are a match to TRBD2. The CDR3 has 16 amino acids. Germline CDR1 reads SGHNT; CDR2 reads YENEEA. Trimming removed 5 bases from V and 2 bases from J; junction bases left unmatched: 4. The CDR3: CASSRTSGSNTGELFF. In nucleotides, the CDR3 is TGTGCCAGCAGCCGCACTAGCGGGAGTAACACCGGGGAGCTGTTTTTT.

This clone was picked up a small number of times. In DNA, the CDR3 is TGTGCCAGTAAAAAACAGGGGGCAGAGACCCAGTACTTC. It yields the protein CASKKQGAETQYF. The J gene is TRBJ2-5, the V gene TRBV19, with TRBD1 matching over 9 bases. Trimming removed 7 bases from V and 4 bases from J; junction bases left unmatched: 4. CDR1 is LNHDA and CDR2 is SQIVND in the germline V gene (reference sequence). This CDR3 region has 13 residues.

The chain employs TRBV15 and TRBJ2-7, with 10 bases identical to TRBD2. The ends lost 4 bases at V and 5 bases at J; junction bases unmatched: 8. The CDR3 covers 15 residues. Per germline, CDR1 LNHNV and CDR2 YYDKDF (reference sequence). The CDR3 DNA is TGTGCCACCAGCACCGAGCGGGAGGGCAGGCACGAGCAGTACTTC. Translated: CATSTEREGRHEQYF.

The rearrangement uses TRBV30 and TRBJ1-4; 9 bases agree with TRBD1. The V gene end was trimmed by 5 bases and the J gene end by 8 bases; junction bases not matched to a gene: 9. The CDR3 has 14 residues. Per germline, CDR1 GTSNPN and CDR2 SVGIG (reference sequence). The CDR3 is CAWGPGQGREKLFF. The CDR3 DNA follows: TGTGCCTGGGGCCCGGGACAGGGACGGGAAAAACTGTTTTTT. The full variable domain, completed using reference TRBV30 and TRBJ1-4, is SQTIHQWPATLVQPVGSPLSLECTVEGTSNPNLYWYRQAAGRGLQLLFYSVGIGQISSEVPQNLSASRPQDRQFILSSKKLLLSDSGFYLCAWGPGQGREKLFFGSGTQLSVL.

The chain is built from TRBV7-6 and TRBJ1-5; no definite D call. The CDR3 runs to 14 residues. The V gene's germline CDR1 is SGHVS and CDR2 FNYEAQ. Deletions cut 1 base from V and 0 bases from J, with 4 bases between. This CDR3 is CASSLGDSNQPQHF. CDR3 sequence (DNA): TGTGCCAGCAGCTTAGGAGATAGCAATCAGCCCCAGCATTTT.

The V and J genes are TRBV5-6 and TRBJ1-1; D possibly corresponds to TRBD1 (5 bases). Trimming pared 5 bases from V and 4 bases from J, leaving 24 bases between. The germline V gene has CDR1 SGHDT and CDR2 YYEEEE. This CDR3 is 17 amino acids long. Here the CDR3 reads CASSTSPGNPVFTEAFF. CDR3 coding DNA: TGTGCCAGCAGTACGTCCCCAGGGAACCCAGTTTTCACTGAAGCTTTCTTT.

The chain recombines TRBV28 with TRBJ2-5; 8 nucleotides align to TRBD2. Trimming removed 8 bases from V and 6 bases from J; junction bases left unmatched: 11. CDR1 and CDR2 (germline): MDHEN, SYDVKM. The CDR3 sequence is 14 residues long. As DNA, the CDR3 is TGTGCCAGCCATCAAGCGGGAGAAACGAAGACCCAGTACTTC. Translating gives CASHQAGETKTQYF.

The genes are TRBV10-3 and TRBJ1-1, with TRBD1 as a possible D gene (5 bases). V lost 4 bases to trimming and J lost 3 bases, with 9 bases between them. The germline gives CDR1 ENHRY, CDR2 SYGVKD. CDR3 length: 13 residues. The CDR3 nucleotides read TGTGCCATCAGTGTTCGGGGGGACACTGAAGCTTTCTTT. This encodes CAISVRGDTEAFF.

In its sample, this clone was seen once. This rearrangement joins TRBV6-5 to TRBJ2-1; the D is unclear. This CDR3 comprises 14 residues. With 3 bases removed from V and 7 bases from J, the gap between germline ends came to 13 bases. The germline V gene has CDR1 MNHEY and CDR2 SVGAGI. The CDR3 DNA sequence: TGTGCCAGCAGTTATGAGACATCCCCTAATGAGCAGTTCTTC. It yields the protein CASSYETSPNEQFF.

V is TRBV27 and J is TRBJ2-1, with 9 positions matching TRBD1. Germline-derived CDR1 and CDR2 are MNHEY and SMNVEV (reference sequence). The trim removed 4 bases at V and 9 bases at J, leaving 7 bases unmatched. The CDR3 runs to 14 residues. The CDR3 here is CASSWYRGRAEQFF. The CDR3 DNA sequence: TGTGCCAGCAGTTGGTACAGGGGGCGGGCTGAGCAGTTCTTC.

The chain combines TRBV4-2 with TRBJ2-2; D may be TRBD2 (5 bases). This CDR3 is 16 amino acids long. Trimming removed 4 bases from V and 0 bases from J, with 12 bases in between. Germline-derived CDR1 and CDR2 are LGHNA and YNFKEQ. The CDR3 loop reads CASSLGLGSNTGELFF. CDR3 DNA: TGTGCCAGCAGCCTCGGACTGGGATCGAACACCGGGGAGCTGTTTTTT.

This chain uses TRBV5-1 with TRBJ1-1; D ambiguous. The germline V gene encodes CDR1 SGHRS and CDR2 YFSETQ. CDR3 length: 12 amino acids. V was trimmed by 5 bases and J by 1 base, leaving 6 bases between them. DNA for the CDR3: TGCGCCAGCAGGACTCAGAACACTGAAGCTTTCTTT. Amino acid sequence: CASRTQNTEAFF.

The V call is TRBV5-4, the J call TRBJ1-1; a possible D gene is TRBD1 (5 bases). CDR1 and CDR2 (germline): SGHNT, YYREEE (reference sequence). Deletions cut 0 bases from V and 6 bases from J, with 12 bases between. CDR3 length equals 14 residues. The CDR3 nucleotides are TGTGCCAGCAGCTTGGGGGGGGGTTCTCCTGAAGCTTTCTTT. This translates into CASSLGGGSPEAFF.

This clone has just a few counts. The chain combines TRBV5-1 with TRBJ2-1, with 7 bases lining up with TRBD2. Trimming cost V 0 bases and J 3 bases; bases outside gene matches: 9. The CDR3 loop spans 17 amino acids. Germline CDR1 is SGHRS and CDR2 is YFSETQ. CDR3 DNA: TGCGCCAGCAGCTTGGGGTCAAGCGGGGCCAACTACAATGAGCAGTTCTTC. Protein: CASSLGSSGANYNEQFF.

The chain employs TRBV2 and TRBJ1-3; no firm D call. V was trimmed by 7 bases and J by 0 bases, leaving 10 bases between them. CDR1 is SNHLY, CDR2 FYNNEI, per germline. The CDR3 consists of 14 residues. The CDR3 nucleotides read TGTGCCAGCACCCTACAGAGCTCTGGAAACACCATATATTTT. Translating it yields CASTLQSSGNTIYF.

The sample holds one count of this clone. J is TRBJ2-7 and V is TRBV4-3; 8 bases fit TRBD1. With V trimmed by 0 bases and J by 6 bases, 10 bases remained unmatched. This CDR3 is built from 16 residues. Germline CDR1 is LGHNA and CDR2 is YSLEER. The CDR3 is CASSQDDRGLESEQYF. The CDR3 DNA sequence: TGCGCCAGCAGCCAAGACGACAGGGGATTGGAGAGCGAGCAGTACTTC.

This chain joins TRBV5-4 and TRBJ1-5; tentative D call: TRBD1 (6 bases). Germline loops: CDR1 SGHNT, CDR2 YYREEE (reference sequence). Trimming stripped 0 bases from V and 5 bases from J, with 15 bases between. There are 16 residues in the CDR3. The CDR3 sequence: CASSLDGGPQDQPQHF. DNA for the CDR3: TGTGCCAGCAGCTTGGATGGGGGCCCTCAGGATCAGCCCCAGCATTTT.

The genes are TRBV13 and TRBJ1-5, with 8 bases matching TRBD1. Germline loops: CDR1 PRHDT, CDR2 FYEKMQ (reference sequence). V trimming: 0 bases; J trimming: 4 bases; junction bases outside the gene matches: 5. The CDR3 consists of 16 residues. DNA for the CDR3: TGTGCCAGCAGCTTAGGTGCCGGGACAGGAAATCAGCCCCAGCATTTT. This codes for CASSLGAGTGNQPQHF.

Only a few counts were recorded for this clone. The chain couples TRBV5-1 to TRBJ1-2; possibly TRBD1 for D (5 bases). Per germline, CDR1 SGHRS and CDR2 YFSETQ. The CDR3 has 14 amino acids. The germline V and J ends were trimmed by 0 bases and 8 bases, with 14 bases remaining between them. The CDR3, as DNA: TGCGCCAGCAGCTTGGATAGCAGGGCGAGGGGCTACACCTTC. Residues: CASSLDSRARGYTF. Complete variable domain (other parts from reference TRBV5-1 and TRBJ1-2): KAGVTQTPRYLIKTRGQQVTLSCSPISGHRSVSWYQQTPGQGLQFLFEYFSETQRNKGNFPGRFSGRQFSNSRSEMNVSTLELGDSALYLCASSLDSRARGYTFGSGTRLTVV.